This record covers a single TCR beta chain. Its antigen is unknown. This record comes from a study of OX40 agonist ivuxolimab in advanced cancers. Study-wide points: Expanded clones were, on average, more numerous among CD8+ T cells than CD4+. Antigens targeted by the expanded peripheral T cells were not determined.

The CDR3 is 14 residues long. Germline-derived CDR1 and CDR2 are ENHRY and SYGVKD. Between the trimmed V and J ends, which lost 6 bases and 3 bases, there was a span of 14 bases. Profiled with immunoSEQ multiplex PCR; TCRdb holds only in-frame clones, not every one. The sample carries 70,000 or so clones, 90% recorded once. The source is an adult with an advanced solid tumor such as melanoma, head and neck, liver or kidney cancer. The chain uses TRBV10-3 and TRBJ1-2; D is undetermined. Sequencing used CD4+ or CD8+ T cells sorted from blood, obtained in a trial of the OX40 agonist ivuxolimab. The CDR3 is CAISDTQRYYGYTF. DNA of the CDR3: TGTGCCATCAGCGATACGCAGCGGTACTATGGCTACACCTTC.